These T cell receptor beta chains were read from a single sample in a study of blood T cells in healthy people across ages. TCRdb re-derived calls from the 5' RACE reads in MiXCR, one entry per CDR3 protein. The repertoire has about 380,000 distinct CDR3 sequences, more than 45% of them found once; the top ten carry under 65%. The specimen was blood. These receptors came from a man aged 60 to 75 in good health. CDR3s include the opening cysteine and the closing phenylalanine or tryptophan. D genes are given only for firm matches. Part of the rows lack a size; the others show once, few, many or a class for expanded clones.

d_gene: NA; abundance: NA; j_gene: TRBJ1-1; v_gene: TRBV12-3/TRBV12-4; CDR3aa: CASTLLGTPNTEAFF; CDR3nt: TGTGCCAGCACCCTCCTAGGAACACCGAACACTGAAGCTTTCTTT
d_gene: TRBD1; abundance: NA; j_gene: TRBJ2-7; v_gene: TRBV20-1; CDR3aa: CSAKTGQSYEQYF; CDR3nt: TGCAGTGCTAAAACGGGACAGAGCTACGAGCAGTACTTC
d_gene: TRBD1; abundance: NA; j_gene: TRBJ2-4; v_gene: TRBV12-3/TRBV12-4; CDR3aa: CASSLARGYIQYF; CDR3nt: TGTGCCAGCAGTTTAGCCAGGGGGTACATTCAGTACTTC
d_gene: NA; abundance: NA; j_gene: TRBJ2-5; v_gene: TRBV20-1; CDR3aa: CSARDRTPAIQETQYF; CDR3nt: TGCAGTGCTAGAGATCGTACACCCGCCATCCAAGAGACCCAGTACTTC
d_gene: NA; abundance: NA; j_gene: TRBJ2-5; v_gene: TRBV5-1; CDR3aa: CASTQVNSGETQYF; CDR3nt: TGCGCCAGCACTCAGGTTAACAGCGGGGAGACCCAGTACTTC
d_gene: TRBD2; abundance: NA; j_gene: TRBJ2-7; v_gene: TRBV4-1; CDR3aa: CASSQGSGSMYEQYF; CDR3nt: TGCGCCAGCAGCCAAGGAAGCGGGAGTATGTACGAGCAGTACTTC
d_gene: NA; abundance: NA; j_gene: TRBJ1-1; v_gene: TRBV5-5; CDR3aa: CASSLMGDGGGLTEAFF; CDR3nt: TGTGCCAGCAGCCTTATGGGGGACGGAGGGGGGCTCACTGAAGCTTTCTTT
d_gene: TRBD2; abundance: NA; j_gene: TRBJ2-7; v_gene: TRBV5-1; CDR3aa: CASSLGTSGVASYEQYF; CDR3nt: TGCGCCAGCAGCTTGGGGACTAGCGGGGTTGCCTCCTACGAGCAGTACTTC
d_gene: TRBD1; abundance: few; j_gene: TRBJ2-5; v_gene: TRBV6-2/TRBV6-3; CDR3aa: CASSPSSLDRGQETQYF; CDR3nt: TGTGCCAGCAGCCCCTCTTCATTGGACAGGGGACAGGAGACCCAGTACTTC
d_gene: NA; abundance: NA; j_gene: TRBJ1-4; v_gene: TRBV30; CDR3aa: CAWSDGVGGEKLFF; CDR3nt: TGTGCCTGGAGTGATGGGGTCGGCGGTGAAAAACTGTTTTTT
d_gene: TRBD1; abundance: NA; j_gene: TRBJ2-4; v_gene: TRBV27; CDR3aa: CASSPGQAQNIQYF; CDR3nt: TGTGCCAGCAGTCCGGGACAGGCGCAAAACATTCAGTACTTC
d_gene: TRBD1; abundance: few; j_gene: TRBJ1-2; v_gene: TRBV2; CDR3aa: CASTRQGLGYGYTF; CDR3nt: TGTGCCAGCACCAGACAGGGACTAGGGTATGGCTACACCTTC
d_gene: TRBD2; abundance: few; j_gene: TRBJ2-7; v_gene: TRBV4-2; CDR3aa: CASSQDPAGARDEQYF; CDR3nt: TGTGCCAGCAGCCAAGATCCAGCGGGAGCACGCGACGAGCAGTACTTC
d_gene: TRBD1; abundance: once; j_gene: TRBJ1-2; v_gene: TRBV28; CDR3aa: CASSPDREGDYGYTF; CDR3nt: TGTGCCAGCAGTCCAGACAGGGAGGGGGACTATGGCTACACCTTC
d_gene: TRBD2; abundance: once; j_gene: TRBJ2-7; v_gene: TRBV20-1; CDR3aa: CSARPVRKVGASGRAVYEQYF; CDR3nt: TGCAGTGCTCGGCCAGTCAGGAAGGTCGGGGCTAGCGGGAGGGCCGTTTACGAGCAGTACTTC
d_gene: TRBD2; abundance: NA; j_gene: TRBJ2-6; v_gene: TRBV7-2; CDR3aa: CASSPRLAGGSPGANVLTF; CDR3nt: TGTGCCAGCAGCCCAAGACTAGCGGGAGGGAGTCCCGGGGCCAACGTCCTGACTTTC
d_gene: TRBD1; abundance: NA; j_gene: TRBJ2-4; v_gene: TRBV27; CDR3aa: CASSFHGQGQEQYF; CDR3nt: TGTGCCAGCAGCTTCCACGGACAGGGCCAGGAGCAGTACTTC
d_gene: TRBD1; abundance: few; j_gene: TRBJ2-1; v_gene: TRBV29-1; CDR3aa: CSVLGGQGLGEQFF; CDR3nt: TGCAGCGTATTGGGGGGACAGGGGCTTGGTGAGCAGTTCTTC
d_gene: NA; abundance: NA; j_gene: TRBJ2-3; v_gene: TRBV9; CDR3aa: CASSVVGLDTQYF; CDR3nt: TGTGCCAGCAGCGTAGTGGGATTAGATACGCAGTATTTT
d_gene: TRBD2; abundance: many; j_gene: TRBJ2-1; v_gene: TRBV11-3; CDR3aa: CASSAGGREYNEQFF; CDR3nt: TGTGCCAGCAGCGCGGGCGGGAGGGAGTACAATGAGCAGTTCTTC
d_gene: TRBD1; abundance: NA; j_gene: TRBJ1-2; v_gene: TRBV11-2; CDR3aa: CASSRRGQGVDYGYTF; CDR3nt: TGTGCCAGCAGCCGACGGGGACAGGGGGTTGACTATGGCTACACCTTC
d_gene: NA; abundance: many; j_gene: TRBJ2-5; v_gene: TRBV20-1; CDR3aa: CSAQMDLGETQYF; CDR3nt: TGCAGTGCTCAGATGGACTTGGGGGAGACCCAGTACTTC
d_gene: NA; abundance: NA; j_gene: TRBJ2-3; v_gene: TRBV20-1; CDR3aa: CSARWHTFTDTQYF; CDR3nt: TGCAGTGCTAGATGGCACACATTCACAGATACGCAGTATTTT
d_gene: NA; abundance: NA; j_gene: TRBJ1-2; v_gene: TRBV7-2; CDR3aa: CASSLLQLSNYGYTF; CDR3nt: TGTGCCAGCAGCTTATTACAGCTTTCTAACTATGGCTACACCTTC
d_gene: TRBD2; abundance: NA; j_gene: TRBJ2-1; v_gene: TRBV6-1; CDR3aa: CASSDRWTSGRYNEQFF; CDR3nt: TGTGCCAGCAGTGACAGGTGGACTAGCGGTAGATACAATGAGCAGTTCTTC
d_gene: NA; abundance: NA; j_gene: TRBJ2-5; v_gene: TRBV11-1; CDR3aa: CASSRDSVETQYF; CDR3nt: TGTGCCAGCAGCCGAGACAGCGTTGAGACCCAGTACTTC
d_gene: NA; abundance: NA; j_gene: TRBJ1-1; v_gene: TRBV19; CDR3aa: CASSMRDLGNTEAFF; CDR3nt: TGTGCCAGTAGTATGCGGGATTTGGGTAACACTGAAGCTTTCTTT
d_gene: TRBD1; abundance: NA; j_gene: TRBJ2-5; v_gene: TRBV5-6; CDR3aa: CASSLRGGFVEGRPMWWTQYF; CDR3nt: TGTGCCAGCAGCTTAAGAGGGGGCTTCGTCGAAGGACGGCCCATGTGGTGGACCCAGTACTTC
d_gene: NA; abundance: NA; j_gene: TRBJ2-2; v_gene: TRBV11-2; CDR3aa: CASSLTSYTGELFF; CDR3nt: TGTGCCAGCAGCTTAACCTCATACACCGGGGAGCTGTTTTTT
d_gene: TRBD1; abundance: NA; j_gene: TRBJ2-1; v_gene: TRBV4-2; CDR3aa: CASSQLGGFGYNEQFF; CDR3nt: TGTGCCAGCAGCCAATTAGGGGGCTTCGGCTACAATGAGCAGTTCTTC
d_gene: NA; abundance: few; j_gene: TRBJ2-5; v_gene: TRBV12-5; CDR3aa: CASGSYGTQYF; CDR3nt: TGTGCTAGTGGTTCATATGGGACCCAGTACTTC
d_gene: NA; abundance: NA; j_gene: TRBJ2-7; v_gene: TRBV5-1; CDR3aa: CASSLQGGLNEQYF; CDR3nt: TGCGCCAGCAGCTTGCAGGGGGGTCTCAACGAGCAGTACTTC
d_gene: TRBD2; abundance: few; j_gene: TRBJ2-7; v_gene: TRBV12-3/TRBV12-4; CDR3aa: CASNRGGLAGAGEQYF; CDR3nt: TGTGCCAGCAATCGAGGGGGACTAGCGGGAGCCGGCGAGCAGTACTTC
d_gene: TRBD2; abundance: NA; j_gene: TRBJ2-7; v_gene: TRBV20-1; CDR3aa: CSAKKSGRGYEQYF; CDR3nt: TGCAGTGCTAAGAAAAGCGGGAGAGGCTACGAGCAGTACTTC
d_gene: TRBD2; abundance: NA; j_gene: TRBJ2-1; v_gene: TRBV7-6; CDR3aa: CASSFSGMYNEQFF; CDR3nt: TGTGCCAGCAGCTTCAGCGGGATGTACAATGAGCAGTTCTTC
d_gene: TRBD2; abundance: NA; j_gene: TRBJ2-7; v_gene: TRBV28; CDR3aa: CASHASGPYNEQYF; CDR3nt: TGTGCCAGCCACGCTAGCGGCCCTTACAATGAGCAGTACTTC
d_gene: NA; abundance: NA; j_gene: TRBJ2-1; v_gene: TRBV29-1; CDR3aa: CSVEEGASRYNEQFF; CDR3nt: TGCAGCGTTGAAGAGGGGGCTAGCAGATACAATGAGCAGTTCTTC
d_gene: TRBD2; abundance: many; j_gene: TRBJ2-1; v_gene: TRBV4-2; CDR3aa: CASSSSRGEGLAGDYNEQFF; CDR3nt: TGTGCCAGCAGCTCCTCACGGGGAGAGGGACTAGCGGGAGACTACAATGAGCAGTTCTTC
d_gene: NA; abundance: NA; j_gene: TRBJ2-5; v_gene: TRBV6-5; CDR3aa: CASSCAGAGLRTQYF; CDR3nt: TGTGCCAGCAGTTGCGCGGGGGCTGGATTGCGGACCCAGTACTTC
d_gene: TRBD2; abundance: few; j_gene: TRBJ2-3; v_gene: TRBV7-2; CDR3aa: CASSAAGTSLTDTQYF; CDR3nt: TGTGCCAGCAGCGCGGCCGGGACTAGCCTGACAGATACGCAGTATTTT
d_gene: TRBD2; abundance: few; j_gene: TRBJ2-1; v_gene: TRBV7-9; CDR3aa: CASSGAGGGEQFF; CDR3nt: TGTGCCAGCAGCGGAGCGGGGGGAGGAGAGCAGTTCTTC
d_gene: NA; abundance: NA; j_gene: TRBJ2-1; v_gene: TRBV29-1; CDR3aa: CSVEPFERGEQFF; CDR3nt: TGCAGCGTTGAACCCTTTGAGAGAGGCGAGCAGTTCTTC
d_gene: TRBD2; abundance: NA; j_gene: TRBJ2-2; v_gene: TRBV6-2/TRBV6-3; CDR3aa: CASSYSRTSGYTGELFF; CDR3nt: TGTGCCAGCAGTTATTCCAGGACTAGCGGGTACACCGGGGAGCTGTTTTTT
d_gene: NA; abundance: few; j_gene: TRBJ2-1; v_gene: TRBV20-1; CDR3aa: CSARVVNNEQFF; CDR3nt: TGCAGTGCTAGGGTGGTAAACAATGAGCAGTTCTTC
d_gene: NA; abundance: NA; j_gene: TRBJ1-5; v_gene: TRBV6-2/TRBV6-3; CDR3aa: CASSRNQGLSNQPQHF; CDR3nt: TGTGCCAGCAGCCGAAATCAGGGGCTCAGCAATCAGCCCCAGCATTTT
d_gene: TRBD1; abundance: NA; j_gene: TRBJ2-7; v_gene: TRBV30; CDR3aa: CAWSATGTGTGQYF; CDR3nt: TGTGCCTGGAGTGCCACCGGGACAGGGACCGGGCAGTACTTC
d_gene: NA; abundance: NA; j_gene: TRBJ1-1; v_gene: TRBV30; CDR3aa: CAWSAGLGEAFF; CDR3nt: TGTGCCTGGAGTGCCGGGTTGGGGGAAGCTTTCTTT
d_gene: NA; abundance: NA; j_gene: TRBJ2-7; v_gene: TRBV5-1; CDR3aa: CASSWRGPPYEQYF; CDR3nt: TGCGCCAGCAGCTGGAGGGGACCCCCCTACGAGCAGTACTTC
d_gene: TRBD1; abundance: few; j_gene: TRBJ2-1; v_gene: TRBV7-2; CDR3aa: CASSSPTFDRVWKNEQFF; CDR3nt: TGTGCCAGCAGCTCCCCCACCTTCGACAGGGTTTGGAAAAATGAGCAGTTCTTC
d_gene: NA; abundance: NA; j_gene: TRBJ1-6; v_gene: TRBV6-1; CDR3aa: CASSLTASSYNSPLHF; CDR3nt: TGTGCCAGCAGTTTGACGGCTAGCTCCTATAATTCACCCCTCCACTTT
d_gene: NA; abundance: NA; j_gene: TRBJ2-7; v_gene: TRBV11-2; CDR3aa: CASSLDMLELGSYNEQYF; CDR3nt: TGTGCCAGCAGCTTAGATATGCTTGAACTCGGCTCCTACAATGAGCAGTACTTC
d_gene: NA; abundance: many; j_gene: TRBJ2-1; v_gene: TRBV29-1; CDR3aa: CSVELERSYNEQFF; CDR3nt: TGCAGCGTTGAACTTGAGCGGAGCTACAATGAGCAGTTCTTC
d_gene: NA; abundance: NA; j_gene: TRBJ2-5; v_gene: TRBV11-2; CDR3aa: CASSGRTVETQYF; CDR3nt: TGTGCCAGCAGCGGCAGGACAGTCGAGACCCAGTACTTC